The next 30 T cell receptor beta chains were all read from a single sample in a study of blood T cell repertoires in COVID-19. TCRdb keeps only in-frame clones here, not all; method: immunoSEQ multiplex PCR. The sample has under 250,000 clones; more than 85% are singletons. Material for sequencing was peripheral blood. The receptors here all came from a man in his forties or fifties with acute or convalescent COVID-19.

CDR3: CASSITEYQETQYF. For the CDR3, the DNA is TGTGCCAGCAGCATTACAGAGTACCAAGAGACCCAGTACTTC. The V gene is TRBV6-4, the J gene TRBJ2-5; D unresolved. Per germline, CDR1 MRHNA and CDR2 SNTAGT. Trimming took off 6 bases at V and 0 bases at J, with 11 bases between the two ends. This CDR3 has 14 amino acids.

The rearrangement uses TRBV27 and TRBJ1-2; D remains ambiguous. The V end lost 0 bases, the J end lost 0 bases, and 8 bases lay between the germline ends. The CDR3 loop spans 15 amino acids. Germline CDR1 and CDR2: MNHEY and SMNVEV (reference sequence). The CDR3 region has the DNA TGTGCCAGCAGTTTATCCGCGGGAGCTAACTATGGCTACACCTTC. Protein sequence: CASSLSAGANYGYTF.

The chain links TRBV28 to TRBJ2-2; perhaps TRBD2 as D (7 bases). Per germline, CDR1 MDHEN and CDR2 SYDVKM. Trimming took 7 bases from V and 5 from J, leaving 20 bases between them. This CDR3 has 16 amino acids. CDR3 coding DNA: TGTGCCAGCACCCCTGGGGGGGCGGGTTGGACCGGGGAGCTGTTTTTT. It is translated as CASTPGGAGWTGELFF.

This clone was picked up a small number of times. The rearrangement links TRBV7-9 to TRBJ1-2, with D perhaps matching TRBD1 (5 bases). The CDR3 covers 14 residues. V lost 5 bases and J 2 bases, leaving 12 bases between the germline ends. CDR1 is SEHNR, CDR2 FQNEAQ, per germline (reference sequence). The CDR3 nucleotides read TGTGCCAGCAGCATGGGAGGGGAAAACTATGGCTACACCTTC. Protein sequence: CASSMGGENYGYTF.

The chain carries TRBV5-4 and TRBJ2-1; 11 bases are shared with TRBD2. J lost 8 bases, V lost 6 bases, and 10 bases had no gene match. Germline V gives CDR1 SGHNT, CDR2 YYREEE (reference sequence). This CDR3 has 15 residues. The CDR3 DNA is TGTGCCAGCACCGGGAGACTAGCGGGAAGGCATGAGCAGTTCTTC. As protein: CASTGRLAGRHEQFF.

The chain is built from TRBV27 and TRBJ2-3, with 11 bases that match TRBD2. V trimming: 4 bases; J trimming: 2 bases; junction bases outside the gene matches: 5. The CDR3 runs 16 residues. Germline V gene lookup returns CDR1 MNHEY and CDR2 SMNVEV (reference sequence). For the CDR3, the DNA is TGTGCCAGCAGTTCCTGGACTAGCGGGCTCACAGATACGCAGTATTTT. Its protein is CASSSWTSGLTDTQYF.

The chain has TRBV18 and TRBJ1-1; no clear D. Germline values: CDR1 KGHSH, CDR2 LQKENI. V lost 3 bases and J 6 bases, leaving 14 bases between the germline ends. The CDR3 is 14 amino acids. The CDR3 loop reads CASSPARVRAEAFF. CDR3 in DNA: TGTGCCAGCTCACCTGCGAGGGTTAGGGCTGAAGCTTTCTTT.

The J gene is TRBJ1-1, the V gene TRBV6-1, with D unresolved. The germline V and J ends were trimmed by 3 bases and 2 bases, with 7 bases remaining between them. The CDR3 runs 13 residues. Germline V CDR1 and CDR2: MNHNS, SASEGT. CDR3 loop: CASSDLLNTEAFF. The CDR3, as DNA: TGTGCCAGCAGTGACCTCCTAAACACTGAAGCTTTCTTT.

DNA of the CDR3: TGTGCCAGCAAAACGACAGGGTCTGGCAATCAGCCCCAGCATTTT. Translation gives CASKTTGSGNQPQHF. The rearrangement joins TRBV6-5 to TRBJ1-5, with 7 bases identical to TRBD1. The CDR3 loop spans 15 amino acids. Germline V gives CDR1 MNHEY, CDR2 SVGAGI. With 7 bases clipped from V and 2 bases from J, the junction kept 8 bases outside the gene matches.

V is TRBV30 and J is TRBJ1-1; D uncertain. Trimming took 0 bases from V and 2 from J, leaving 10 bases between them. The germline gives CDR1 GTSNPN, CDR2 SVGIG (reference sequence). The CDR3 has 14 amino acids. CDR3 sequence reads: CAWSVISPNTEAFF. The CDR3 nucleotides read TGTGCCTGGAGTGTAATCAGTCCAAACACTGAAGCTTTCTTT.

About this clone: At one of its ends the junction is not consistent with the germline gene, which may arise from a read error. The J gene is TRBJ2-3, the V gene TRBV6-5; TRBD2 is a possible D gene (6 bases). The V gene's germline CDR1 is MNHEY and CDR2 SVGAGI. CDR3 length: 16 amino acids. The CDR3 protein is CASSYSQLGGTDTQYF. CDR3 coding DNA: TGTGCCAGCAGCTACTCCCAACTGGGGGGAACAGATACGCAGTATTTT.

The chain employs TRBV5-4 and TRBJ2-7; D perhaps matches TRBD2 (6 bases). CDR3 length: 16 amino acids. Germline lookup yields CDR1 SGHNT and CDR2 YYREEE (reference sequence). V was pared by 3 bases and J by 0 bases, with 16 bases between. The DNA of the CDR3 is TGTGCCAGCAGCTGGGGAGTCTTGGGGGGCTCCTACGAGCAGTACTTC. Protein product: CASSWGVLGGSYEQYF.

The chain employs TRBV7-9 and TRBJ2-3, with TRBD2 identical over 10 bases. J gave up 3 bases and V 5 bases, and 11 bases lay outside the gene matches. Germline values: CDR1 SEHNR, CDR2 FQNEAQ (reference sequence). This CDR3 has 17 amino acids. The CDR3 DNA reads as TGTGCCAGCAGCACCTGGACTAGCGGAAAAGGAACAGATACGCAGTATTTT. Amino acids: CASSTWTSGKGTDTQYF.

This sequence joins TRBV5-5 and TRBJ1-4; D not certain. CDR1 is SGHKS, CDR2 YYEKEE, per germline (reference sequence). The V end lost 0 bases, the J end lost 0 bases, and 9 bases lay between the germline ends. The CDR3 covers 16 residues. CDR3: CASSLGLLTTNEKLFF. CDR3 nucleotide sequence: TGTGCCAGCAGCTTGGGACTCCTTACAACTAATGAAAAACTGTTTTTT. The entire variable domain, with the rest obtained from reference TRBV5-5 and TRBJ1-4, is as follows: DAGVTQSPTHLIKTRGQQVTLRCSPISGHKSVSWYQQVLGQGPQFIFQYYEKEERGRGNFPDRFSARQFPNYSSELNVNALLLGDSALYLCASSLGLLTTNEKLFFGSGTQLSVL.

V and J are TRBV9 and TRBJ2-3, with D perhaps TRBD1 (5 bases). This CDR3 is 11 amino acids long. Germline CDR1 reads SGDLS; CDR2 reads YYNGEE. Trimming removed 4 bases from V and 6 bases from J, with 6 bases in between. CDR3 residues: CASSSGDTQYF. For the CDR3, the DNA is TGTGCCAGCAGCTCAGGGGATACGCAGTATTTT. The variable domain in full, with the rest retrieved from reference TRBV9 and TRBJ2-3, is DSGVTQTPKHLITATGQRVTLRCSPRSGDLSVYWYQQSLDQGLQFLIQYYNGEERAKGNILERFSAQQFPDLHSELNLSSLELGDSALYFCASSSGDTQYFGPGTRLTVL.

CDR3 nucleotide sequence: TGTGCCAGCAGTTACACGGGAGGCAAAAACATTCAGTACTTC. Translated: CASSYTGGKNIQYF. This chain connects TRBV6-2 or TRBV6-3 to TRBJ2-4, with 7 bases matching TRBD2. The CDR3 length is 14 residues. Germline V gene sequence: CDR1 MNHEY, CDR2 SVGEGT. The V and J ends lost 2 bases and 3 bases, in that order; junction bases with no gene match: 1.

The count of this clone is one. V usage is TRBV7-2 and J usage is TRBJ2-7, with D uncertain. CDR1 is SGHTA and CDR2 is FQGNSA in the germline V gene. V was pared by 4 bases and J by 2 bases, with 3 bases between. The CDR3 length is 11 residues. CDR3 nucleotide sequence: TGTGCCAGCAGCTCCACCTACGAGCAGTACTTC. Amino acid sequence: CASSSTYEQYF.

This clone was counted only a few times. This chain connects TRBV19 to TRBJ2-7; perhaps TRBD2 as D (7 bases). There are 15 residues in the CDR3. Trimming cost V 7 bases and J 2 bases, with 18 bases left between them. Germline CDR1 LNHDA, CDR2 SQIVND (reference sequence). The CDR3 reads CASKERGAPAYEQYF. The DNA for the CDR3 is TGTGCCAGTAAGGAACGGGGGGCCCCCGCCTACGAGCAGTACTTC.

This clone was detected only once. J is TRBJ2-7 and V is TRBV19, with D possibly TRBD1 on 6 matching bases. Trimming removed 4 bases from V and 0 bases from J, with 13 bases in between. This CDR3 contains 15 residues. CDR1 is LNHDA, CDR2 SQIVND, per germline (reference sequence). The CDR3 coding sequence is TGTGCCAGTAGTACCCAGGGGCCTGTCTCCTACGAGCAGTACTTC. This encodes CASSTQGPVSYEQYF.

V usage is TRBV14 and J usage is TRBJ1-1, with a weak D call TRBD1 (6 bases). This CDR3 region has 15 residues. The germline V gene encodes CDR1 SGHDN and CDR2 FVKESK. V gave up 2 bases and J gave up 3 bases, with 13 bases separating them. CDR3 amino acids: CASSQPQGYDTEAFF. CDR3 coding DNA: TGTGCCAGCAGCCAACCACAGGGTTACGACACTGAAGCTTTCTTT.

The chain joins TRBV7-2 to TRBJ1-1, with D perhaps matching TRBD1 (6 bases). The ends were cut back, 4 bases at V and 2 bases at J, with 11 bases in the middle. The CDR3 runs to 14 residues. Per the germline V gene, CDR1 is SGHTA and CDR2 is FQGNSA. CDR3 in amino acids: CASSSPQGNTEAFF. The CDR3 DNA reads as TGTGCCAGCAGCTCCCCACAGGGAAACACTGAAGCTTTCTTT.

This chain's CDR3 is CASSLFGAESTDTQYF. Written as DNA, the CDR3 is TGTGCCAGCAGCTTATTTGGGGCTGAGTCCACAGATACGCAGTATTTT. The chain employs TRBV7-2 and TRBJ2-3; TRBD1 is a possible D gene (5 bases). Between the trimmed V and J ends, which lost 2 bases and 2 bases, there was a span of 14 bases. The germline V gene has CDR1 SGHTA and CDR2 FQGNSA. The CDR3 consists of 16 residues.

This sequence joins TRBV3-1 (or the pseudogene TRBV3-2) and TRBJ2-3; 12 positions match TRBD2. Trimming at V came to 4 bases and at J to 3 bases, leaving 17 bases not matched to a gene. This CDR3 contains 20 residues. In germline, CDR1 is LGHDT, CDR2 YNNKEL (reference sequence). The CDR3 region is CASSPLFSLAGGRTTDTQYF. DNA of the CDR3: TGTGCCAGCAGCCCCCTCTTCTCACTAGCGGGAGGACGCACGACAGATACGCAGTATTTT.

The J gene is TRBJ1-3, the V gene TRBV7-2, with TRBD1 matching 8 bases. Germline lookup yields CDR1 SGHTA and CDR2 FQGNSA. The CDR3 length is 18 residues. V trimming: 4 bases; J trimming: 0 bases; junction bases outside the gene matches: 11. The CDR3 DNA reads as TGTGCCAGCAGCTCACCGGGACAGGCACTTCTCTCTGGAAACACCATATATTTT. It specifies CASSSPGQALLSGNTIYF. Together with reference TRBV7-2 and TRBJ1-3, the CDR3 gives the full variable domain: GAGVSQSPSNKVTEKGKDVELRCDPISGHTALYWYRQSLGQGLEFLIYFQGNSAPDKSGLPSDRFSAERTGGSVSTLTIQRTQQEDSAVYLCASSSPGQALLSGNTIYFGEGSWLTVV.

This chain uses TRBV7-8 with TRBJ2-7; the match to TRBD2 covers 7 bases. The germline V gene encodes CDR1 SGHVS and CDR2 FQNEAQ. CDR3 size: 14 residues. Trimming took 0 bases from V and 7 from J; bases not matched to a gene: 6. The CDR3 bases are TGTGCCAGCAGCTTAGCGGGAGGGCCCCGGGAGCAGTACTTC. Its translation is CASSLAGGPREQYF.

The rearrangement uses TRBV7-2 and TRBJ2-1; D uncertain. The CDR3 is made up of 15 amino acids. The germline CDR1 and CDR2 sequences are SGHTA and FQGNSA. V lost 1 base to trimming and J lost 2 bases, with 9 bases between them. Written as DNA, the CDR3 is TGTGCCAGCAGCTTAGGTAGTACCCCCTACAATGAGCAGTTCTTC. Residues: CASSLGSTPYNEQFF.

V and J are TRBV7-6 and TRBJ2-3; 10 bases are shared with TRBD2. This CDR3 is built from 17 residues. Germline V gives CDR1 SGHVS, CDR2 FNYEAQ. The V gene end was trimmed by 3 bases and the J gene end by 2 bases; junction bases not matched to a gene: 8. CDR3 region: CASSFGWTSGITDTQYF. CDR3 in DNA: TGTGCCAGCAGCTTCGGATGGACTAGCGGAATCACAGATACGCAGTATTTT.

V gene TRBV4-3 combines with J gene TRBJ2-7; 8 bases align to TRBD1. Germline V lookup: CDR1 LGHNA, CDR2 YSLEER. CDR3 length: 14 residues. The V segment lost 3 bases and the J segment 7 bases; nucleotides outside the gene matches: 8. Here the CDR3 DNA reads TGCGCCAGCAGCCACGCGACAGGGGCGAGGGAGCAGTACTTC. This translates into CASSHATGAREQYF.

The chain carries TRBV24-1 and TRBJ1-5, with D unresolved. The ends were cut back, 6 bases at V and 3 bases at J, with 8 bases in the middle. Germline V lookup: CDR1 KGHDR, CDR2 SFDVKD. This CDR3 has 13 amino acids. The CDR3 loop is CATSPTVNQPQHF. The CDR3 bases are TGTGCCACCAGTCCAACAGTCAATCAGCCCCAGCATTTT.

The rearrangement joins TRBV27 to TRBJ2-7; 8 bases line up with TRBD1. CDR1 is MNHEY, CDR2 SMNVEV, per germline (reference sequence). With 7 bases clipped from V and 3 bases from J, the junction kept 5 bases outside the gene matches. The CDR3 runs to 13 residues. CDR3 sequence: CASTRQGHYEQYF. DNA of the CDR3: TGTGCCAGCACTAGACAGGGGCACTACGAGCAGTACTTC.